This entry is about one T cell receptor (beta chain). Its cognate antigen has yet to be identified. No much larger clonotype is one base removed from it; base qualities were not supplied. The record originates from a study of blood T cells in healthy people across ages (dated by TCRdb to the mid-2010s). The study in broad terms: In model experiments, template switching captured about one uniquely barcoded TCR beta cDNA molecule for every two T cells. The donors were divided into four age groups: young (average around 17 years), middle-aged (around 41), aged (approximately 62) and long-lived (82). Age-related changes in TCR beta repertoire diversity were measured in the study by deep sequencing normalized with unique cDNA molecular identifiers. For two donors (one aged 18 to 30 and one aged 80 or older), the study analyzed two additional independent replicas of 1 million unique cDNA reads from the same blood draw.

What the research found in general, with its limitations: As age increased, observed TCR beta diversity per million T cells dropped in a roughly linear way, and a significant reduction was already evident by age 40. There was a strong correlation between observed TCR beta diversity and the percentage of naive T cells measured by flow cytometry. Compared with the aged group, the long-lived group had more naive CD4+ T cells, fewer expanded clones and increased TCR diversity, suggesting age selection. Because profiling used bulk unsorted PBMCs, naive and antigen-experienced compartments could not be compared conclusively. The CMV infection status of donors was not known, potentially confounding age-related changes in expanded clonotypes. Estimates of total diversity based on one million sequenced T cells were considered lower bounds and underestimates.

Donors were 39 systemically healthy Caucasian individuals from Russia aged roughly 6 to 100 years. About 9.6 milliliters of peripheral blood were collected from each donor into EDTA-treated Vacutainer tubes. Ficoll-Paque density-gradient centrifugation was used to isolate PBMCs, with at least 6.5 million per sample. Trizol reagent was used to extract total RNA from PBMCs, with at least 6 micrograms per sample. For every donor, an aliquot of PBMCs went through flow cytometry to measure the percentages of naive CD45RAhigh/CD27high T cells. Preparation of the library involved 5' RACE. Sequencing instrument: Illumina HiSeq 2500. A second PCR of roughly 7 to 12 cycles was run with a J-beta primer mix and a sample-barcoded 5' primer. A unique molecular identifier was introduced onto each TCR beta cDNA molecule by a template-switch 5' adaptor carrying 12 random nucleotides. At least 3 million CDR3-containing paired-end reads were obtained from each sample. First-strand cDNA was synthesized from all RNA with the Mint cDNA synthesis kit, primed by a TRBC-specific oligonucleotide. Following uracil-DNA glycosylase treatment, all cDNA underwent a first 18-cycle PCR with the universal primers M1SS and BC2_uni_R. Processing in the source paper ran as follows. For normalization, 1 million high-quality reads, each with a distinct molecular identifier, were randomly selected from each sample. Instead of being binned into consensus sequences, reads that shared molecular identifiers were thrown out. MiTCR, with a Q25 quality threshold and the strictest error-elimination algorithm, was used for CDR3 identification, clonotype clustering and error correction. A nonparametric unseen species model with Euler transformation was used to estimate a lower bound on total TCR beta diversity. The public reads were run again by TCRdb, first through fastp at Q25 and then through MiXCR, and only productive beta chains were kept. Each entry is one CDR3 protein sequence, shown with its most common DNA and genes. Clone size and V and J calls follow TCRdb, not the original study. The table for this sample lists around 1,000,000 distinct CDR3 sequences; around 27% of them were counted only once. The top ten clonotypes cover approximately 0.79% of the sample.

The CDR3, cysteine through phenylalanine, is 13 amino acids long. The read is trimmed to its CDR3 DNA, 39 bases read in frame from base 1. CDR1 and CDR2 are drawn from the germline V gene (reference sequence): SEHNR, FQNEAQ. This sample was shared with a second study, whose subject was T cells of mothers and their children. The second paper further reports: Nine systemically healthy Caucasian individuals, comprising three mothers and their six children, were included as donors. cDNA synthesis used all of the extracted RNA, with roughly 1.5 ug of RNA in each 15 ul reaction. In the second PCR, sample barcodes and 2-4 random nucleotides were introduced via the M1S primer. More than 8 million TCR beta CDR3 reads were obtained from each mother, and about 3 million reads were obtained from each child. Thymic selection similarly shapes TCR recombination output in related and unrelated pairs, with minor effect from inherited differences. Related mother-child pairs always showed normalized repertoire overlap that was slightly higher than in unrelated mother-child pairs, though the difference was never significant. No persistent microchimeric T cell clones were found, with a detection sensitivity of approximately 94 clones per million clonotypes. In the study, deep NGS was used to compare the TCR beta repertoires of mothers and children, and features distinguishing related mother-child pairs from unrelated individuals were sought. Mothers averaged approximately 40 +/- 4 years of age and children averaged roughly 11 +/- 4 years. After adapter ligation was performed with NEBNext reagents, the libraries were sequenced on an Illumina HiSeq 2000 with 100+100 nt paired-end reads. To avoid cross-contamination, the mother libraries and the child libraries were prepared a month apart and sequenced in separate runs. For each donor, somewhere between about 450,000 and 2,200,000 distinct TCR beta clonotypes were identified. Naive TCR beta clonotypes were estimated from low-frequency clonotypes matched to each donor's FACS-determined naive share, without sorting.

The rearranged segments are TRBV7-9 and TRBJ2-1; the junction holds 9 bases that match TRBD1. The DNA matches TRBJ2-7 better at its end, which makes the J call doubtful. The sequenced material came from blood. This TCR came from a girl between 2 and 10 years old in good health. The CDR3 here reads CASSAGTGSEQYF. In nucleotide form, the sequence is TGTGCCAGCAGCGCAGGGACAGGGAGCGAGCAGTACTTC.